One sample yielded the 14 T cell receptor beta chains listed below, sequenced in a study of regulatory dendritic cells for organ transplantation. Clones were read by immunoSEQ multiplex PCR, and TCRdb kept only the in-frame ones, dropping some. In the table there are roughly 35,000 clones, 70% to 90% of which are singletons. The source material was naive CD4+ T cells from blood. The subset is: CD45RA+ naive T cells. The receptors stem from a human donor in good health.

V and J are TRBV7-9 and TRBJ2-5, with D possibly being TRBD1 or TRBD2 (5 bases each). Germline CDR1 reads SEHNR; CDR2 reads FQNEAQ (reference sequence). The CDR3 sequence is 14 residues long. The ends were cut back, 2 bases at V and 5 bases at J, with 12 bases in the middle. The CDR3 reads CASSLQRGSETQYF. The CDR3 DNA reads TGTGCCAGCAGCTTACAGAGGGGCAGCGAGACCCAGTACTTC. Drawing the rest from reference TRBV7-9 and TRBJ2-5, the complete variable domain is DTGVSQNPRHKITKRGQNVTFRCDPISEHNRLYWYRQTLGQGPEFLTYFQNEAQLEKSRLLSDRFSAERPKGSFSTLEIQRTEQGDSAMYLCASSLQRGSETQYFGPGTRLLVL.

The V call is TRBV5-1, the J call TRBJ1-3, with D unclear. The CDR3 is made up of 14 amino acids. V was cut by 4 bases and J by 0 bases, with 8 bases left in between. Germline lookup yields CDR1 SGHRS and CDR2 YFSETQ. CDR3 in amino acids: CASSAQSSGNTIYF. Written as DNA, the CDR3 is TGCGCCAGCAGCGCACAGTCCTCTGGAAACACCATATATTTT.

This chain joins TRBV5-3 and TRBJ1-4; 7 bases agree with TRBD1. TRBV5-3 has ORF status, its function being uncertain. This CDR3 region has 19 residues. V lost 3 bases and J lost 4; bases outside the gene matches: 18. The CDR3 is CARSSDRVSESRLNEKLFF. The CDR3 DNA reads TGTGCCAGAAGCTCAGACAGGGTTAGCGAGAGCCGTCTTAATGAAAAACTGTTTTTT.

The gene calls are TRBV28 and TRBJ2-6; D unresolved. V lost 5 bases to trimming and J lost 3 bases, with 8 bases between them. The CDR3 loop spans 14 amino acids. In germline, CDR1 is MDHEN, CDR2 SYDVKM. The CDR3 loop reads CASSRRYGANVLTF. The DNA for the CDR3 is TGTGCCAGCAGTCGGAGATATGGGGCCAACGTCCTGACTTTC.

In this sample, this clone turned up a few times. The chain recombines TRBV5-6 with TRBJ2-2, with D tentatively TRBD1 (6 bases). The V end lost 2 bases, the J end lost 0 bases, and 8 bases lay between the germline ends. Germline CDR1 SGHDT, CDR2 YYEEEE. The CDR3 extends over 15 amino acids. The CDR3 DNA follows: TGTGCCAGCAGCTTAGGACAGTCGAACACCGGGGAGCTGTTTTTT. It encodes CASSLGQSNTGELFF.

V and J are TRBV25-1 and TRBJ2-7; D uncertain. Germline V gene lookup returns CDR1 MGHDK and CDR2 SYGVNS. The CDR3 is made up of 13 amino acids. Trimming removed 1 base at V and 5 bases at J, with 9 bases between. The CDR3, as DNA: TGTGCCAGCAGTGAATTAGATCGGAACGAGCAGTACTTC. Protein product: CASSELDRNEQYF.

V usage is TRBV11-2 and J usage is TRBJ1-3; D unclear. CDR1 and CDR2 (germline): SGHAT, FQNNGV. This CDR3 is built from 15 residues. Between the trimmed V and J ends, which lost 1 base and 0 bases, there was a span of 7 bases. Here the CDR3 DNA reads TGTGCCAGCAGCTTAGTCGGCGGCTCTGGAAACACCATATATTTT. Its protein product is CASSLVGGSGNTIYF.

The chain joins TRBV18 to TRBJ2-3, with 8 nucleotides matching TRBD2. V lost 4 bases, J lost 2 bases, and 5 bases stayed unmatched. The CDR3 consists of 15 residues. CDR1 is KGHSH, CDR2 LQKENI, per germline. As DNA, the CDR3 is TGTGCCAGCTCACAACTAGCGGCAATCACAGATACGCAGTATTTT. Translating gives CASSQLAAITDTQYF.

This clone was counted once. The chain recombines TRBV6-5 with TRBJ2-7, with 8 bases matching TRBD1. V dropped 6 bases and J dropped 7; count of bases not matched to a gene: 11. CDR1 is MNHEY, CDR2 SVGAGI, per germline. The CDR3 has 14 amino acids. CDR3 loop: CASSRTGGSGEQYF. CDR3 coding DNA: TGTGCCAGCAGCAGAACAGGGGGATCGGGGGAGCAGTACTTC.

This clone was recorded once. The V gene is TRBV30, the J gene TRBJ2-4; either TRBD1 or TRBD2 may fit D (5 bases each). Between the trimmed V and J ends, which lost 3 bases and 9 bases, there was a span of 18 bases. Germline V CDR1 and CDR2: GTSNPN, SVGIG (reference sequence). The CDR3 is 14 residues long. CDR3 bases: TGTGCCTGGAGATCGGTCGGGACGTCAGGCATTCAGTACTTC. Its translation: CAWRSVGTSGIQYF.

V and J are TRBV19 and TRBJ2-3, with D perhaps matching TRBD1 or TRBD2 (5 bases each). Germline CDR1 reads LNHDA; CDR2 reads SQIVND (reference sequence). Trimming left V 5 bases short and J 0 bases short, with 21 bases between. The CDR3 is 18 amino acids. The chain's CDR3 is CASSVSVRWGSSTDTQYF. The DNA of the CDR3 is TGTGCCAGTAGTGTCAGTGTCCGGTGGGGGTCTAGCACAGATACGCAGTATTTT.

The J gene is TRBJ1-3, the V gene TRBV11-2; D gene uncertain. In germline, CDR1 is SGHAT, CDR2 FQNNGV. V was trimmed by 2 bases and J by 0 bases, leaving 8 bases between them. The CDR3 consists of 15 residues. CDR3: CASSLLAPSGNTIYF. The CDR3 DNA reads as TGTGCCAGCAGCTTATTAGCACCCTCTGGAAACACCATATATTTT.

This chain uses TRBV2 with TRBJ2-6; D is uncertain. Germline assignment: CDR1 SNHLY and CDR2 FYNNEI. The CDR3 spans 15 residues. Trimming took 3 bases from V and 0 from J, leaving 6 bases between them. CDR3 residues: CASSDLGSGANVLTF. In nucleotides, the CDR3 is TGTGCCAGCAGTGACTTGGGCTCTGGGGCCAACGTCCTGACTTTC. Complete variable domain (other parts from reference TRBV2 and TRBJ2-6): EPEVTQTPSHQVTQMGQEVILRCVPISNHLYFYWYRQILGQKVEFLVSFYNNEISEKSEIFDDQFSVERPDGSNFTLKIRSTKLEDSAMYFCASSDLGSGANVLTFGAGSRLTVL.

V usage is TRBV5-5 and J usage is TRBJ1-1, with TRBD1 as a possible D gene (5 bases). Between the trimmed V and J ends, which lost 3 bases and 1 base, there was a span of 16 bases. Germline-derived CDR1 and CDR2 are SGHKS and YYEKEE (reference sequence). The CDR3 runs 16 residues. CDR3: CASSSWGRGANTEAFF. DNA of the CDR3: TGTGCCAGCAGCTCGTGGGGCAGAGGAGCGAACACTGAAGCTTTCTTT.